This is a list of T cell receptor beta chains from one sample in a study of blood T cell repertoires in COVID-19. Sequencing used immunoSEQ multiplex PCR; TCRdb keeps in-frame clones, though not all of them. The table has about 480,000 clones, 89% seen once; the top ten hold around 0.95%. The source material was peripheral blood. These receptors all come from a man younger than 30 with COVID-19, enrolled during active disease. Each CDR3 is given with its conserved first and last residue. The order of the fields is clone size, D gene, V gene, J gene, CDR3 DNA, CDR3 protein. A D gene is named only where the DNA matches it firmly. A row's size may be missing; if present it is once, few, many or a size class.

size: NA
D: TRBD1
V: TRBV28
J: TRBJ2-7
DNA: TGTGCCAGCAGTTCCGGGACAGGGATTTACGAGCAGTACTTC
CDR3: CASSSGTGIYEQYF

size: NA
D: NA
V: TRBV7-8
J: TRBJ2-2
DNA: TGTGCCAGCAGACCGGGGAGCGCCGGGGAGCTGTTTTTT
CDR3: CASRPGSAGELFF

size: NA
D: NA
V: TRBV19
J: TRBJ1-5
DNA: TGTGCCAGTAGTATAATGGGACAATCCTATAGCAATCAGCCCCAGCATTTT
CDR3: CASSIMGQSYSNQPQHF

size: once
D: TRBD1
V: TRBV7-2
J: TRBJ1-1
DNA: TGTGCCAGCAGCCTAGGGGGCTTCGAGAACACTGAAGCTTTCTTT
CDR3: CASSLGGFENTEAFF

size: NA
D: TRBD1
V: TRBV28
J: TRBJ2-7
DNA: TGTGCCAGCAGTTTAGGGGGGACAGGGGGCTACGAGCAGTACTTC
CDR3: CASSLGGTGGYEQYF

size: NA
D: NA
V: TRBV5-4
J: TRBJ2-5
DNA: TGTGCCAGCAGCTTTTCCTTCGAGACCCAGTACTTC
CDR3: CASSFSFETQYF

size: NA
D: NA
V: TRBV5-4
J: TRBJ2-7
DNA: TGTGCCAGCAGCTTGGTCCCGGGGGACGAGCAGTACTTC
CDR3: CASSLVPGDEQYF

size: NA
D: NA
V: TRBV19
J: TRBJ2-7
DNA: TGTGCCAGTAGTATTAGAGGGAAGGATTACGAGCAGTACTTC
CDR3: CASSIRGKDYEQYF

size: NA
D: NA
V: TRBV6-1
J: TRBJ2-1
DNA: TGTGCCAGCAGTGACCCACCCGGCAATGAGCAGTTCTTC
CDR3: CASSDPPGNEQFF

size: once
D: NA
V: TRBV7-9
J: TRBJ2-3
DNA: TGTGCCAGCAGCTTTTCGCGACATCCCACAGATACGCAGTATTTT
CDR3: CASSFSRHPTDTQYF

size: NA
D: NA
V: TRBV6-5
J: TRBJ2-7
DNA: TGTGCCAGCCGGGGGAGGGGGTTGACTTACGAGCAGTACTTC
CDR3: CASRGRGLTYEQYF

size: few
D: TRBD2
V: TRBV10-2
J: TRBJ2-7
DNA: TGCGCCAGCAGGCTAGCGGGGGCCAGGGGGGAGCAGTACTTC
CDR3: CASRLAGARGEQYF

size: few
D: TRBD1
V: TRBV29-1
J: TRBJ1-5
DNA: TGCAGCGTTGGTGCAGGGGGCTATCAGCCCCAGCATTTT
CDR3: CSVGAGGYQPQHF

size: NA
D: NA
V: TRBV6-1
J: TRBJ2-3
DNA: TGTGCCAGCAGTGAAGCTTGGGGCAGTTATACGCAGTATTTT
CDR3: CASSEAWGSYTQYF

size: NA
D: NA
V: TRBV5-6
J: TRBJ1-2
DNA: TGTGCCAGCAGCTCCGGACGAGGGACTTCCAAAAGGGACGGCTACACCTTC
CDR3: CASSSGRGTSKRDGYTF

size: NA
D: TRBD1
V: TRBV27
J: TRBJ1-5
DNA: TGTGCCAGCAGCTCTGGGACAGGGTCCAATCAGCCCCAGCATTTT
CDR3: CASSSGTGSNQPQHF

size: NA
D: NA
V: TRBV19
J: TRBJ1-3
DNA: TGTGCCAGTACCCCACGACCGGGACTCTCCGTCACCATATATTTT
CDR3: CASTPRPGLSVTIYF

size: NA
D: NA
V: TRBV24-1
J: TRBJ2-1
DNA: TGTGCCACCAGTGATGCCTCGACAGGAAACTCCTACAATGAGCAGTTCTTC
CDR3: CATSDASTGNSYNEQFF

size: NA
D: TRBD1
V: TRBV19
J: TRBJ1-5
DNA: TGTGCCAGCCGATTATCGGGGACAGGCGTCAATCAGCCCCAGCATTTT
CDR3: CASRLSGTGVNQPQHF

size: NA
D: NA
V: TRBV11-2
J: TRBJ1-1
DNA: TGTGCCAGCAGCTTACACAGGAACACTGAAGCTTTCTTT
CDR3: CASSLHRNTEAFF

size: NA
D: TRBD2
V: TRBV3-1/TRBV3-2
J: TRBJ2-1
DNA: TGTGCCAGCAGCCATCTCGGGACTAGCAGTGAGCAGTTCTTC
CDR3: CASSHLGTSSEQFF

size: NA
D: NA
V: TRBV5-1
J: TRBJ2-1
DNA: TGCGCCAGCAGCTTCCAGGGGCACAATGAGCAGTTCTTC
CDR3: CASSFQGHNEQFF